This T cell receptor beta chain was obtained from a study of PD-L1 blockade in urothelial cancer. Background on the study: Previous chemotherapy exposure amounted to 0 to 3 regimens for patients.

Libraries were prepared by immunoSEQ multiplex PCR; TCRdb keeps only in-frame clonotypes and omits some of them. The table shows about 120,000 clones, with around 89% occurring only once. As for time point: peripheral blood 6 weeks after treatment start. Germline CDR1 reads SNHLY; CDR2 reads FYNNEI. The CDR3 runs 12 residues. Between the trimmed V and J ends, which lost 11 bases and 10 bases, there was a span of 15 bases. This chain joins TRBV2 and TRBJ1-6; D unclear. This sequence was found in a man in his sixties with urothelial cancer. Sequenced material: PBMCs, taken around atezolizumab (anti-PD-L1) treatment. The CDR3 spells CARGGKLSPLHF. CDR3 bases: TGTGCCCGTGGAGGGAAACTATCACCCCTCCACTTT.